This T cell receptor (beta chain) appears in the sequencing data of a study of neoadjuvant anti-PD-1 for oral cavity cancer. For this clone: Its antigen is not known.

Patients had newly diagnosed, untreated stage II-IVA oral cavity squamous cell carcinoma. CDR3 length: 14 residues. V was cut by 0 bases and J by 4 bases, with 9 bases left in between. Germline V gene sequence: CDR1 LGHNA, CDR2 YNFKEQ. Study outcomes and limitations: Higher pretreatment Treg/Th17 ratios tracked higher pretreatment blood clonality.

Libraries were prepared by immunoSEQ multiplex PCR; TCRdb keeps only in-frame clonotypes and omits some of them. The sample includes 16,000 or so clones, around two thirds of them seen just once. V usage is TRBV4-2 and J usage is TRBJ1-1; no reliable D call. The receptor's source is a person between 40 and 79 years old with oral cavity squamous cell carcinoma. The sequencing here drew on PBMCs, taken before nivolumab (anti-PD-1) treatment. CDR3 sequence (DNA): TGTGCCAGCAGCCAAGAAATAGTTGGCACTGAAGCTTTCTTT. Residues: CASSQEIVGTEAFF.